This T cell receptor (beta chain) appears in the sequencing data of a study of T-cell memory formation after mild COVID-19. As for the study in general: Clustering of TCRs was largely donor specific.

Worth noting for this clonotype: The antigen is undetermined. The DNA is left out, because the CDR3 cannot be placed on it with certainty; the CDR3 is given as TCRdb lists it.

Germline V gives CDR1 SGHAT, CDR2 FQNNGV. The CDR3 sequence runs 19 residues, both termini included. Study-wide findings and caveats: Those CD4+ clones that contracted were mainly in CM and EM (CD8+ ones in EMRA). There was a balanced CD4/CD8 profile in clones contracting day 15 to 85, and later expanders leaned CD4+.

Amplification by 5'RACE using constant-segment primers produced TCR alpha and TCR beta cDNA libraries that carried sample barcodes and UMIs. TCRdb re-called the 5' RACE reads with MiXCR, one entry per CDR3 protein. The sample carries around 220,000 distinct CDR3 sequences, roughly 15% recorded once. This sequence joins TRBV11-2 and TRBJ2-7. The specimen was PBMCs or a T cell subset sorted from them (not recorded which). This TCR was sampled from a man aged 18 to 30 who had mild COVID-19 (a few samples of this study predate the infection). Cell type and time point are not known. CDR3 sequence reads: CASSLLQWKSSTSVEEQYV.